The rows below give T cell receptor beta chains drawn from one sample of a study of blood T cell repertoires in COVID-19. Repertoires were generated with immunoSEQ multiplex PCR, while TCRdb's copy carries only in-frame clones and drops some. The sample has about 80,000 clones; around 88% are singletons. Specimen: peripheral blood. These receptors were obtained from a woman older than 75 with acute or convalescent COVID-19. Both conserved end residues are part of each CDR3. D genes are given only for firm matches. Clone size is shown for a subset of rows, as once, few, many or a class of expanded clone.

J gene: TRBJ2-5; V gene: TRBV5-1; clone size: NA; D gene: TRBD1; CDR3 protein: CASSSDRGQETQYF; CDR3 DNA: TGCGCCAGCAGCTCCGACAGGGGTCAAGAGACCCAGTACTTC
J gene: TRBJ1-2; V gene: TRBV7-5; clone size: NA; D gene: NA; CDR3 protein: CAVRQKGLDREGCGYTF; CDR3 DNA: TGTGCCGTCCGTCAAAAGGGACTCGACAGGGAAGGTTGTGGCTACACCTTC
J gene: TRBJ1-3; V gene: TRBV6-1; clone size: NA; D gene: TRBD1; CDR3 protein: CASSSTGAGNTIYF; CDR3 DNA: TGTGCCAGCAGTTCGACAGGGGCTGGAAACACCATATATTTT
J gene: TRBJ2-3; V gene: TRBV7-6; clone size: NA; D gene: NA; CDR3 protein: CASSARQTDTQYF; CDR3 DNA: TGTGCCAGCAGCGCAAGACAGACAGATACGCAGTATTTT
J gene: TRBJ1-2; V gene: TRBV5-4; clone size: NA; D gene: NA; CDR3 protein: CASSLRQGSYGYTF; CDR3 DNA: TGTGCCAGCAGCTTGAGGCAGGGGTCCTATGGCTACACCTTC
J gene: TRBJ1-1; V gene: TRBV10-1; clone size: NA; D gene: NA; CDR3 protein: CASSEGTVSEAFF; CDR3 DNA: TGCGCCAGCAGTGAAGGGACTGTCAGTGAAGCTTTCTTT
J gene: TRBJ2-3; V gene: TRBV19; clone size: NA; D gene: TRBD2; CDR3 protein: CASSIGRERADTQYF; CDR3 DNA: TGTGCCAGTAGTATTGGGCGGGAGCGGGCAGATACGCAGTATTTT
J gene: TRBJ1-1; V gene: TRBV11-1; clone size: NA; D gene: NA; CDR3 protein: CASSLERRRDTEAFF; CDR3 DNA: TGTGCCAGCAGCTTAGAAAGAAGACGGGACACTGAAGCTTTCTTT
J gene: TRBJ2-7; V gene: TRBV21-1; clone size: NA; D gene: NA; CDR3 protein: CASQGGESGGSPPTYEQYF; CDR3 DNA: TGTGCCTCCCAAGGGGGGGAATCCGGCGGGAGTCCACCAACCTACGAGCAGTACTTC
J gene: TRBJ2-7; V gene: TRBV6-5; clone size: NA; D gene: TRBD2; CDR3 protein: CASRLGGAGYEQYF; CDR3 DNA: TGTGCCAGCAGACTCGGGGGGGCTGGGTACGAGCAGTACTTC
J gene: TRBJ2-2; V gene: TRBV3-1/TRBV3-2; clone size: NA; D gene: NA; CDR3 protein: CASSPDIGELFF; CDR3 DNA: TGTGCCAGCAGCCCGGACATCGGGGAGCTGTTTTTT
J gene: TRBJ1-5; V gene: TRBV6-1; clone size: NA; D gene: NA; CDR3 protein: CASSERGAINQPQHF; CDR3 DNA: TGTGCCAGCAGTGAAAGGGGCGCAATCAATCAGCCCCAGCATTTT
J gene: TRBJ2-1; V gene: TRBV19; clone size: NA; D gene: TRBD2; CDR3 protein: CASSSRTTSGGNEQFF; CDR3 DNA: TGTGCCAGTAGTTCCCGAACGACTAGCGGGGGGAATGAGCAGTTCTTC
J gene: TRBJ2-7; V gene: TRBV21-1; clone size: NA; D gene: NA; CDR3 protein: CASLLSGTGKFGEQYF; CDR3 DNA: TGTGCCAGTCTCCTCTCCGGGACAGGGAAGTTTGGCGAGCAGTACTTC
J gene: TRBJ1-6; V gene: TRBV9; clone size: NA; D gene: TRBD1; CDR3 protein: CASSPGTGLNSPLHF; CDR3 DNA: TGTGCCAGCAGCCCAGGGACAGGCCTTAATTCACCCCTCCACTTT
J gene: TRBJ1-2; V gene: TRBV15; clone size: NA; D gene: NA; CDR3 protein: CATSLDRPYGYTF; CDR3 DNA: TGTGCCACCAGCCTCGACAGGCCTTATGGCTACACCTTC
J gene: TRBJ2-3; V gene: TRBV19; clone size: NA; D gene: TRBD2; CDR3 protein: CASSNLAGGPSDTQYF; CDR3 DNA: TGTGCCAGTAGTAATCTAGCGGGGGGGCCCTCAGATACGCAGTATTTT
J gene: TRBJ2-4; V gene: TRBV19; clone size: few; D gene: TRBD1; CDR3 protein: CASSAFGTGKLKNIQYF; CDR3 DNA: TGTGCCAGTAGTGCGTTCGGGACAGGCAAACTCAAAAACATTCAGTACTTC
J gene: TRBJ2-7; V gene: TRBV6-1; clone size: NA; D gene: TRBD2; CDR3 protein: CASSERGGSLYEQYF; CDR3 DNA: TGTGCCAGCAGTGAAAGGGGAGGGTCCCTCTACGAGCAGTACTTC
J gene: TRBJ2-7; V gene: TRBV18; clone size: once; D gene: TRBD1; CDR3 protein: CASSSSQPGQGASYEQYF; CDR3 DNA: TGTGCCAGCTCATCTTCTCAACCGGGACAGGGGGCGTCCTACGAGCAGTACTTC
J gene: TRBJ2-4; V gene: TRBV11-3; clone size: NA; D gene: TRBD1; CDR3 protein: CASSDNRGAKNIQYF; CDR3 DNA: TGTGCCAGCAGCGATAACAGGGGAGCCAAAAACATTCAGTACTTC
J gene: TRBJ1-1; V gene: TRBV5-5; clone size: few; D gene: TRBD1; CDR3 protein: CASTKGDRGLMNTEAFF; CDR3 DNA: TGTGCCAGCACCAAAGGGGACAGGGGTCTAATGAACACTGAAGCTTTCTTT
J gene: TRBJ1-1; V gene: TRBV6-4; clone size: NA; D gene: TRBD1; CDR3 protein: CASSVQGGSEAFF; CDR3 DNA: TGTGCCAGCAGTGTTCAGGGGGGCTCTGAAGCTTTCTTT
J gene: TRBJ1-6; V gene: TRBV15; clone size: few; D gene: NA; CDR3 protein: CATSRDGQGGSPLHF; CDR3 DNA: TGTGCCACCAGCAGAGATGGGCAGGGTGGCTCACCCCTCCACTTT
J gene: TRBJ1-4; V gene: TRBV5-4; clone size: NA; D gene: NA; CDR3 protein: CASSSPGTTNEKLFF; CDR3 DNA: TGTGCCAGCAGCTCCCCAGGGACAACTAATGAAAAACTGTTTTTT
J gene: TRBJ2-7; V gene: TRBV28; clone size: NA; D gene: NA; CDR3 protein: CASTLLTRDLSHEQYF; CDR3 DNA: TGTGCCAGCACTTTACTGACTAGAGACTTAAGCCACGAGCAGTACTTC
J gene: TRBJ2-2; V gene: TRBV11-2; clone size: NA; D gene: TRBD1; CDR3 protein: CASSLARGQNTGELFF; CDR3 DNA: TGTGCCAGCAGCTTAGCCAGGGGGCAGAACACCGGGGAGCTGTTTTTT
J gene: TRBJ2-2; V gene: TRBV4-2; clone size: few; D gene: NA; CDR3 protein: CASSQARNTGELFF; CDR3 DNA: TGTGCCAGCAGCCAAGCCAGGAACACCGGGGAGCTGTTTTTT
J gene: TRBJ1-2; V gene: TRBV29-1; clone size: NA; D gene: NA; CDR3 protein: CSVEGQIYGYTF; CDR3 DNA: TGCAGCGTTGAAGGTCAGATCTATGGCTACACCTTC
J gene: TRBJ1-1; V gene: TRBV7-3; clone size: NA; D gene: NA; CDR3 protein: CASSLNPGMASEAFF; CDR3 DNA: TGTGCCAGCAGCTTAAATCCAGGGATGGCCTCTGAAGCTTTCTTT
J gene: TRBJ1-1; V gene: TRBV5-4; clone size: NA; D gene: TRBD1; CDR3 protein: CASSGAKRTGVGTEAFF; CDR3 DNA: TGTGCCAGCAGCGGAGCGAAGCGAACAGGGGTGGGCACTGAAGCTTTCTTT
J gene: TRBJ1-4; V gene: TRBV25-1; clone size: NA; D gene: NA; CDR3 protein: CASSPNNRIYEKLFF; CDR3 DNA: TGTGCCAGCTCCCCAAATAACAGGATTTATGAAAAACTGTTTTTT
J gene: TRBJ1-2; V gene: TRBV4-2; clone size: once; D gene: TRBD1; CDR3 protein: CASSQDRMDRINGYTF; CDR3 DNA: TGTGCCAGCAGCCAAGATAGAATGGACAGGATCAATGGCTACACCTTC
J gene: TRBJ1-2; V gene: TRBV15; clone size: NA; D gene: NA; CDR3 protein: CATSPRWTANYGYTF; CDR3 DNA: TGTGCCACCAGCCCACGCTGGACAGCTAACTATGGCTACACCTTC
J gene: TRBJ1-1; V gene: TRBV3-1/TRBV3-2; clone size: NA; D gene: NA; CDR3 protein: CASSQQAGNTEAFF; CDR3 DNA: TGTGCCAGCAGCCAACAGGCCGGGAACACTGAAGCTTTCTTT
J gene: TRBJ1-1; V gene: TRBV6-6; clone size: NA; D gene: NA; CDR3 protein: CASSYEVTGTEAFF; CDR3 DNA: TGTGCCAGCAGTTACGAGGTTACGGGCACTGAAGCTTTCTTT
J gene: TRBJ2-7; V gene: TRBV7-6; clone size: NA; D gene: TRBD1; CDR3 protein: CASSLTLTGGGQEQYF; CDR3 DNA: TGTGCCAGCAGCTTAACCTTGACAGGGGGCGGACAGGAGCAGTACTTC
J gene: TRBJ1-4; V gene: TRBV5-1; clone size: once; D gene: TRBD1; CDR3 protein: CASSLADRDNEKLFF; CDR3 DNA: TGCGCCAGCAGCTTGGCGGACAGGGATAATGAAAAACTGTTTTTT
J gene: TRBJ2-2; V gene: TRBV6-1; clone size: few; D gene: TRBD1; CDR3 protein: CASSETGDSSGELFF; CDR3 DNA: TGTGCCAGCAGTGAGACAGGGGATAGCTCCGGGGAGCTGTTTTTT
J gene: TRBJ2-3; V gene: TRBV6-5; clone size: NA; D gene: TRBD1; CDR3 protein: CASRRTGANTDTQYF; CDR3 DNA: TGTGCCAGCAGACGGACAGGGGCCAACACAGATACGCAGTATTTT
J gene: TRBJ1-1; V gene: TRBV7-2; clone size: NA; D gene: NA; CDR3 protein: CASSQQGSEAFF; CDR3 DNA: TGTGCCAGCAGCCAACAGGGCTCTGAAGCTTTCTTT
J gene: TRBJ1-5; V gene: TRBV19; clone size: NA; D gene: NA; CDR3 protein: CASSITLGEPQHF; CDR3 DNA: TGTGCCAGTAGTATAACTCTAGGTGAGCCCCAGCATTTT
J gene: TRBJ2-2; V gene: TRBV9; clone size: NA; D gene: TRBD1; CDR3 protein: CASGGQNTNTGELFF; CDR3 DNA: TGTGCCAGCGGGGGACAGAACACGAACACCGGGGAGCTGTTTTTT
J gene: TRBJ2-5; V gene: TRBV12-5; clone size: NA; D gene: NA; CDR3 protein: CASGRPGEETQYF; CDR3 DNA: TGTGCTAGTGGGAGACCCGGGGAAGAGACCCAGTACTTC
J gene: TRBJ2-7; V gene: TRBV6-5; clone size: NA; D gene: NA; CDR3 protein: CASSYSEGLYEQYF; CDR3 DNA: TGTGCCAGCAGTTACTCGGAGGGTCTCTACGAGCAGTACTTC
J gene: TRBJ1-2; V gene: TRBV4-1; clone size: NA; D gene: TRBD1; CDR3 protein: CASSQAGQGVYGYTF; CDR3 DNA: TGCGCCAGCAGCCAAGCGGGACAGGGTGTTTATGGCTACACCTTC
J gene: TRBJ1-5; V gene: TRBV7-2; clone size: NA; D gene: NA; CDR3 protein: CASSPWGGASNQPQHF; CDR3 DNA: TGTGCCAGCAGCCCGTGGGGGGGTGCTAGCAATCAGCCCCAGCATTTT
J gene: TRBJ1-2; V gene: TRBV29-1; clone size: NA; D gene: TRBD1; CDR3 protein: CSVGQGDGYTF; CDR3 DNA: TGCAGCGTTGGTCAGGGGGATGGCTACACCTTC
J gene: TRBJ2-3; V gene: TRBV10-3; clone size: NA; D gene: NA; CDR3 protein: CAISGGQDTQYF; CDR3 DNA: TGTGCCATCAGTGGTGGCCAGGATACGCAGTATTTT
J gene: TRBJ2-1; V gene: TRBV5-1; clone size: NA; D gene: TRBD2; CDR3 protein: CASSLRSGRVNEQFF; CDR3 DNA: TGCGCCAGCAGCTTAAGGAGCGGGAGGGTTAATGAGCAGTTCTTC
J gene: TRBJ2-1; V gene: TRBV3-1/TRBV3-2; clone size: NA; D gene: NA; CDR3 protein: CASSPIDLSSYNEQFF; CDR3 DNA: TGTGCCAGCAGCCCCATAGACTTATCCTCCTACAATGAGCAGTTCTTC
J gene: TRBJ2-1; V gene: TRBV29-1; clone size: NA; D gene: NA; CDR3 protein: CSAPQGSSYNEQFF; CDR3 DNA: TGCAGCGCTCCTCAGGGAAGCTCCTACAATGAGCAGTTCTTC
J gene: TRBJ2-1; V gene: TRBV15; clone size: NA; D gene: TRBD1; CDR3 protein: CATRNIDRGPLKAQFF; CDR3 DNA: TGTGCCACCAGAAATATCGACAGGGGGCCATTGAAGGCGCAGTTCTTC
J gene: TRBJ2-3; V gene: TRBV5-6; clone size: NA; D gene: TRBD2; CDR3 protein: CASSLFWTSGTRGTQYF; CDR3 DNA: TGTGCCAGCAGCTTGTTTTGGACTAGCGGGACCCGGGGTACGCAGTATTTT
J gene: TRBJ2-2; V gene: TRBV4-1; clone size: NA; D gene: TRBD2; CDR3 protein: CASSQEVRGRAYTGELFF; CDR3 DNA: TGCGCCAGCAGCCAAGAAGTGCGCGGGAGGGCCTACACCGGGGAGCTGTTTTTT
J gene: TRBJ1-1; V gene: TRBV6-5; clone size: NA; D gene: TRBD1; CDR3 protein: CASSYSLRDRGSEAFF; CDR3 DNA: TGTGCCAGCAGTTACTCGTTAAGGGACAGGGGGTCTGAAGCTTTCTTT
J gene: TRBJ2-7; V gene: TRBV11-2; clone size: NA; D gene: NA; CDR3 protein: CASSLNNYEQYF; CDR3 DNA: TGTGCCAGCAGCCTTAACAATTACGAGCAGTACTTC
J gene: TRBJ2-7; V gene: TRBV12-3/TRBV12-4; clone size: NA; D gene: TRBD1; CDR3 protein: CATSLTGASEQYF; CDR3 DNA: TGTGCCACCTCCTTGACAGGGGCCAGCGAGCAGTACTTC
J gene: TRBJ2-7; V gene: TRBV5-1; clone size: NA; D gene: TRBD1; CDR3 protein: CASSYWTGVSYEQYF; CDR3 DNA: TGCGCCAGCAGTTATTGGACAGGGGTCTCCTACGAGCAGTACTTC